This TCR beta chain is from a study of blood T cell repertoires in COVID-19. Across the whole study: Sites in the United States, Italy and Spain provided acute and convalescent COVID-19 samples. The cDNA or gDNA used as material had been derived from T cells, B-cell-depleted T cells, or PBMCs.

Authors' processing steps: Counts of nucleated cells, estimated from reference gene primer amplification, were obtained. Generated by immunoSEQ multiplex PCR, the TCRdb table keeps only in-frame clones and is missing some. The V and J calls and clone size are taken from that table; D and trimming were inferred from the DNA. Of fewer than 85,000 clones listed, about 92% are singletons. Only one count was recorded for this clone. Germline V CDR1 and CDR2: SQVTM, ANQGSEA. CDR3 length equals 14 residues. Unmatched junction bases numbered 9, after V lost 5 bases and J lost 9 bases. This TCR was recovered from a woman in her forties or fifties in a cohort sampled during active COVID-19. Sequenced sample: peripheral blood. The gene calls are TRBV29-1 and TRBJ2-1; 11 bases agree with TRBD2. The CDR3 region has the DNA TGCAGCGTTTCTCTTAGGCTAGCGGGAGGTGAGCAGTTCTTC. Its protein is CSVSLRLAGGEQFF.